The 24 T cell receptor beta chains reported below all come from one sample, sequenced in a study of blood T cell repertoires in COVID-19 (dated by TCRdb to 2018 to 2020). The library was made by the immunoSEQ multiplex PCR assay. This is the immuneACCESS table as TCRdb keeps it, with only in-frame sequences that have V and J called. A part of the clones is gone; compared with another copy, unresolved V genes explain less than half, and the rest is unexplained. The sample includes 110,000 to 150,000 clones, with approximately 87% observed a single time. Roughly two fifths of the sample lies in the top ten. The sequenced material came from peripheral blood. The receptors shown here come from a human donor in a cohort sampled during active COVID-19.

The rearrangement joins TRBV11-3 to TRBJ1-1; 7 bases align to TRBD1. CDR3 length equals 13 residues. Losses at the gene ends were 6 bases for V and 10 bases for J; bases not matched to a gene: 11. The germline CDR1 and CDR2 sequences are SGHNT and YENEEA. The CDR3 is CASRNQGVGRAFF. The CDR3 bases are TGTGCCAGCAGGAATCAGGGGGTAGGACGAGCTTTCTTT.

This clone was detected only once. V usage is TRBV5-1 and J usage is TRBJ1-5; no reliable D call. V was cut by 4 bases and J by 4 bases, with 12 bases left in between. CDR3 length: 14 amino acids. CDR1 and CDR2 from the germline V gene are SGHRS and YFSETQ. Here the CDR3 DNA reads TGCGCCAGCAGCCCGGGGAATGAAAATCAGCCCCAGCATTTT. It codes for CASSPGNENQPQHF. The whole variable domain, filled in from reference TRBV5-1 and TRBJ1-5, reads KAGVTQTPRYLIKTRGQQVTLSCSPISGHRSVSWYQQTPGQGLQFLFEYFSETQRNKGNFPGRFSGRQFSNSRSEMNVSTLELGDSALYLCASSPGNENQPQHFGDGTRLSIL.

In DNA form, the CDR3 reads TGCAGCGTTGGGACCGGGGTCCTCTCTGGAAACACCATATATTTT. This gives the protein CSVGTGVLSGNTIYF. V usage is TRBV29-1 and J usage is TRBJ1-3; D call uncertain. Trimming removed 4 bases from V and 0 bases from J, with 13 bases in between. Germline CDR1 and CDR2: SQVTM and ANQGSEA. This CDR3 region has 15 residues.

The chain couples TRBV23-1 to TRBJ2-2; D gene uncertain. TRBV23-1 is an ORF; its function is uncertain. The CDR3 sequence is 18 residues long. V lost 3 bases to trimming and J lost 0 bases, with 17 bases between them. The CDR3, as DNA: TGCGCCAGCAGTCATTGTCACTCAACCCGTCCGAACACCGGGGAGCTGTTTTTT. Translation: CASSHCHSTRPNTGELFF.

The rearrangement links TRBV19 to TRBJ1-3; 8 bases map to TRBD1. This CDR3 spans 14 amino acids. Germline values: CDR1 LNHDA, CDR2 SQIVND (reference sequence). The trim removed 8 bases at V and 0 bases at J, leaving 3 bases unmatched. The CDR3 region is CASGQGASGNTIYF. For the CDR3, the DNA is TGTGCCAGTGGACAGGGAGCCTCTGGAAACACCATATATTTT.

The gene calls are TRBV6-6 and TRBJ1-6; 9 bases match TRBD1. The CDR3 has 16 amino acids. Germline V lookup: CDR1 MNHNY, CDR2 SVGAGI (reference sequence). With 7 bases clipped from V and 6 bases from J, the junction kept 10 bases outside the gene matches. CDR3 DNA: TGTGCCAGCATCGAACGGACAGGGGTTGGTAATTCACCCCTCCACTTT. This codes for CASIERTGVGNSPLHF.

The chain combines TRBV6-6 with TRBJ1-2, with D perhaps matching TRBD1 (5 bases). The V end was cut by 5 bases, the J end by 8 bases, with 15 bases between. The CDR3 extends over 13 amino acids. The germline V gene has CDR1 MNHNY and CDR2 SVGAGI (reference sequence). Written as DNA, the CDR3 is TGTGCCAGCAGTCCCGACAGCATCATCGGCTACACCTTC. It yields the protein CASSPDSIIGYTF.

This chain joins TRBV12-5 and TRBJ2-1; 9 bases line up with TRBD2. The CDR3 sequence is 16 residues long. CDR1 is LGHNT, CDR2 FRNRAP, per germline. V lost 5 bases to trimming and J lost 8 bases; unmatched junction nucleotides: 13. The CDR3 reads CASGPIAGASSDEQFF. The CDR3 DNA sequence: TGTGCTAGTGGTCCAATAGCGGGGGCTTCGTCAGATGAGCAGTTCTTC.

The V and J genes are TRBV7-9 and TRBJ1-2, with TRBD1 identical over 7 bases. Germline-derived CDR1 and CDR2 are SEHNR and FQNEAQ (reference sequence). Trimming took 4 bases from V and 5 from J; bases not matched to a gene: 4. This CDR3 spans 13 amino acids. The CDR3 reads CASSSQGVYGYTF. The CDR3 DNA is TGTGCCAGCAGCTCTCAGGGGGTGTATGGCTACACCTTC.

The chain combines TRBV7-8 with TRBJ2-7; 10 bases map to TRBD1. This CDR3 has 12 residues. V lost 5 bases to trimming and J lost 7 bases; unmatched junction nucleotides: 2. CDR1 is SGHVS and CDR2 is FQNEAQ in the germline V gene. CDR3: CASSRTGGEQYV. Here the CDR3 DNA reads TGTGCCAGCAGCCGGACAGGGGGGGAGCAGTACGTC.

CDR3 sequence reads: CASSPHSGGEQETQYF. The CDR3 DNA reads as TGTGCCAGCAGCCCACATAGCGGGGGGGAACAAGAGACCCAGTACTTC. This sequence joins TRBV11-3 and TRBJ2-5, with TRBD2 matching 11 bases. Per germline, CDR1 SGHNT and CDR2 YENEEA. The CDR3 contains 16 residues. The V gene end was trimmed by 5 bases and the J gene end by 2 bases; junction bases not matched to a gene: 7.

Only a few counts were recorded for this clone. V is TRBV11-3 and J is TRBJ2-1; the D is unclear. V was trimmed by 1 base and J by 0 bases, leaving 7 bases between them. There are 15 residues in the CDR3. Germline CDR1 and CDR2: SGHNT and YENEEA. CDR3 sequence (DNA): TGTGCCAGCAGCTTAGGTCCAGGCTCCTACAATGAGCAGTTCTTC. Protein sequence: CASSLGPGSYNEQFF.

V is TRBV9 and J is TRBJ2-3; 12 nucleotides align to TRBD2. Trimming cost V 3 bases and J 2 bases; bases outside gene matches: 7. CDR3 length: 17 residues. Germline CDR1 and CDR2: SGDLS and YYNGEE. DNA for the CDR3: TGTGCCAGCAGCGCCAGACTAGCGGGAGATTACACAGATACGCAGTATTTT. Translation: CASSARLAGDYTDTQYF.

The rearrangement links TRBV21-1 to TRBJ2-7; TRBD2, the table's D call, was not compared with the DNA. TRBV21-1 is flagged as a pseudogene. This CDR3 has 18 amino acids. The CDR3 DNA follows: TGTGCCAGCGCAAAACCCACGGGGACTGCAGTACACCACTACGAGCAGTACTTC. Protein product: CASAKPTGTAVHHYEQYF.

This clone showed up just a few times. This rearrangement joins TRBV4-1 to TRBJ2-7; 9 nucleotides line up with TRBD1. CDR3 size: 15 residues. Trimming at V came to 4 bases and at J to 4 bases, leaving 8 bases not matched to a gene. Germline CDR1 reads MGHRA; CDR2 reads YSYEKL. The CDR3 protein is CASSLSPQGAYEQYF. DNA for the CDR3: TGCGCCAGCAGCCTCAGTCCACAGGGGGCTTACGAGCAGTACTTC.

CDR3 DNA: TGTGCCAGCTCACCGGGGGCTAGCTCCTACGAGCAGTACGTC. Its translation is CASSPGASSYEQYV. The gene calls are TRBV18 and TRBJ2-7; possibly TRBD1 for D (6 bases). CDR3 length equals 14 residues. Trimming cost V 3 bases and J 0 bases, with 9 bases left between them. Looked up from germline, CDR1 is KGHSH and CDR2 is LQKENI.

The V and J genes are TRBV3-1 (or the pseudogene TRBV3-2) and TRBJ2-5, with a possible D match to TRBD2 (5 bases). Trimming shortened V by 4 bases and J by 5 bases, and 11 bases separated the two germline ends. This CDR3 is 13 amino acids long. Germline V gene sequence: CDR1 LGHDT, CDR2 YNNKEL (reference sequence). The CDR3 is CASSRRGGETQYF. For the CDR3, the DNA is TGTGCCAGCAGCCGTCGAGGCGGGGAGACCCAGTACTTC.

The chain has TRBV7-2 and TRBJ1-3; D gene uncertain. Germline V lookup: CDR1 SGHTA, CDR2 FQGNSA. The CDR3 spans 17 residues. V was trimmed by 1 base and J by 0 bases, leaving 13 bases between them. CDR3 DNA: TGTGCCAGCAGCTTAGAGCAGGAACTCTTCTCTGGAAACACCATATATTTT. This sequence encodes CASSLEQELFSGNTIYF.

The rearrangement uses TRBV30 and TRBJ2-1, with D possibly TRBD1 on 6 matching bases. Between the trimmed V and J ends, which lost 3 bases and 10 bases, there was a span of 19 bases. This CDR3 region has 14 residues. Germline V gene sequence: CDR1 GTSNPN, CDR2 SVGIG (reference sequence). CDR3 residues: CAWSLGHQGREQFF. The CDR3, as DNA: TGTGCCTGGAGCCTGGGTCATCAGGGGCGGGAGCAGTTCTTC.

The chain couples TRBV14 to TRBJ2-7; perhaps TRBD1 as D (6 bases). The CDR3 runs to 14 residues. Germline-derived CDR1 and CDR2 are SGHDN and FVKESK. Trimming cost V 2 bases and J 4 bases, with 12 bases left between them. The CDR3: CASSQTGTHYEQYV. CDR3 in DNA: TGTGCCAGCAGCCAAACCGGGACACATTACGAGCAGTACGTC.

As DNA, the CDR3 is TGTGCCAGCAGCTTTTGGGGCCGCGGAAAAGCTTTCTTT. As protein: CASSFWGRGKAFF. V is TRBV7-2 and J is TRBJ1-1; tentatively, D is TRBD1 (5 bases). Germline CDR1 and CDR2: SGHTA and FQGNSA. The V end lost 3 bases, the J end lost 9 bases, and 14 bases lay between the germline ends. This CDR3 is built from 13 residues.

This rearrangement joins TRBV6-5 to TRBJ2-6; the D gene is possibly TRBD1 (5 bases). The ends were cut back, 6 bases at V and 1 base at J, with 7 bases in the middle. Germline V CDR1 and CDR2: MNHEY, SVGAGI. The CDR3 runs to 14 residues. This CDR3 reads CASRRGSGANVLTF. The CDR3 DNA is TGTGCCAGCAGAAGGGGATCTGGGGCCAACGTCCTGACTTTC.

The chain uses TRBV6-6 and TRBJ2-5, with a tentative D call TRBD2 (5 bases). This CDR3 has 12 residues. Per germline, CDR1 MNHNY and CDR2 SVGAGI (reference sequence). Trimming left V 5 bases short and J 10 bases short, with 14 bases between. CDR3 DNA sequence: TGTGCCAGCAGTGCGGGCCCAGCGGTCCAGTACTTC. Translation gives CASSAGPAVQYF.

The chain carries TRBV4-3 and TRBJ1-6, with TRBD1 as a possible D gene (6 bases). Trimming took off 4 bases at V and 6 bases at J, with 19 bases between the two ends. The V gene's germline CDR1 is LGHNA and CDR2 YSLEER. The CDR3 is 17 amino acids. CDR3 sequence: CASSLSIVRGSNSPLHF. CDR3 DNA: TGCGCCAGCAGCCTCAGTATAGTCAGGGGATCTAATTCACCCCTCCACTTT.